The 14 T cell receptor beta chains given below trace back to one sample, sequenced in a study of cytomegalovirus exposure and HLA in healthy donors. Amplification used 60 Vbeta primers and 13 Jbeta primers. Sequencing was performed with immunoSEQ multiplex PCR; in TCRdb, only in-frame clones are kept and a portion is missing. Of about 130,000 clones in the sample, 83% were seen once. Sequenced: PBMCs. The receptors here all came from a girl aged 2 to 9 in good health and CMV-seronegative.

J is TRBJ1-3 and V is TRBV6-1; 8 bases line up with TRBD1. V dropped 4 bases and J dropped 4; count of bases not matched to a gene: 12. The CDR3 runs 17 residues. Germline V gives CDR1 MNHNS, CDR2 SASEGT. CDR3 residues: CASSGGQGQAGGNTIYF. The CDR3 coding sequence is TGTGCCAGCAGTGGAGGCCAGGGACAGGCCGGCGGAAACACCATATATTTT.

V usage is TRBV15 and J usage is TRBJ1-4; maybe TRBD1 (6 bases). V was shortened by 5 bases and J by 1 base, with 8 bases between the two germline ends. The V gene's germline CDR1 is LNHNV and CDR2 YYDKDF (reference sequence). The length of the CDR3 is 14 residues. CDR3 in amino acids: CATSSGVTNEKLFF. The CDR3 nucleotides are TGTGCCACCAGCTCAGGGGTAACTAATGAAAAACTGTTTTTT.

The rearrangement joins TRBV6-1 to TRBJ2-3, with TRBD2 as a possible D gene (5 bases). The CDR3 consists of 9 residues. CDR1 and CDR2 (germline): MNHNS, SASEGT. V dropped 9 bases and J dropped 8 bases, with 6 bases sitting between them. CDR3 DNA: TGTGCCAGGGGGAGTACGCAGTATTTT. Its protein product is CARGSTQYF.

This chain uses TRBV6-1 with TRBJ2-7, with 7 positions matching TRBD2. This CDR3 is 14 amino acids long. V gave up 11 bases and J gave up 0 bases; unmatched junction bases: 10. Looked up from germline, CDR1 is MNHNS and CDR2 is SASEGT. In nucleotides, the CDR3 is TGTGCCTGTGGTGCGGGGGAGAGCTCCTACGAGCAGTACTTC. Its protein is CACGAGESSYEQYF.

CDR3 in DNA: TGTGCCAGTAGTATCCTCGGGGGGTTGTTCGCTGAAGCTTTCTTT. It is translated as CASSILGGLFAEAFF. V and J are TRBV19 and TRBJ1-1, with D perhaps TRBD1 (5 bases). The CDR3 runs 15 residues. From germline, CDR1 is LNHDA and CDR2 SQIVND (reference sequence). Trimming removed 3 bases at V and 6 bases at J, with 17 bases between.

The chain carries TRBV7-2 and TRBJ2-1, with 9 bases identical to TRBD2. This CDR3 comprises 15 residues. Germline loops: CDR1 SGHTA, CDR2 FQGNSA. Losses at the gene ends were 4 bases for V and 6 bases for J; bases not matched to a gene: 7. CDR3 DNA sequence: TGTGCCAGCAGCTCCCGAGGGCGGGAGGGCAATGAGCAGTTCTTC. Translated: CASSSRGREGNEQFF.

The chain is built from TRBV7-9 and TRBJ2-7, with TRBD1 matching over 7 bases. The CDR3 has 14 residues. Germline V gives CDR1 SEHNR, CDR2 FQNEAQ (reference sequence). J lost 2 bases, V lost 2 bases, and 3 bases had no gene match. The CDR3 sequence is CASSLRDSPYEQYF. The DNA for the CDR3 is TGTGCCAGCAGCTTAAGGGACAGTCCCTACGAGCAGTACTTC.

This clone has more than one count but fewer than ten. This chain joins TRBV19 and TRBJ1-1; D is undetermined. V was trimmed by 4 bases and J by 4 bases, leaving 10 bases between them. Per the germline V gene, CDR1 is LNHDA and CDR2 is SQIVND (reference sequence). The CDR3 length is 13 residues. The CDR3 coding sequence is TGTGCCAGTAGTACCGAGACACGCACTGAAGCTTTCTTT. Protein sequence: CASSTETRTEAFF.

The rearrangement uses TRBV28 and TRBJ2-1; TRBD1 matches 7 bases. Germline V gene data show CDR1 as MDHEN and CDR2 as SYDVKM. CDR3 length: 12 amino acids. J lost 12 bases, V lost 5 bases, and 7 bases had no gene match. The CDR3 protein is CASSPHRGMQFF. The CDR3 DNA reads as TGTGCCAGCAGTCCCCACAGGGGCATGCAGTTCTTC.

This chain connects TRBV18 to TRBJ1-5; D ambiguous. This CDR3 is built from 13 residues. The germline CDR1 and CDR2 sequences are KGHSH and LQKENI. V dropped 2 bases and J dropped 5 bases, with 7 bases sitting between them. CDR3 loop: CASSPTRDQPQHF. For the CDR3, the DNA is TGTGCCAGCTCACCAACTAGGGATCAGCCCCAGCATTTT.

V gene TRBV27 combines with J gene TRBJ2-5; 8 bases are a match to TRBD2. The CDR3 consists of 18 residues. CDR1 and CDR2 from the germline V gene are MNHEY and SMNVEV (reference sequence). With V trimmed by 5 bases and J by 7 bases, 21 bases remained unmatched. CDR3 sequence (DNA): TGTGCCAGCAGTATAACTAGCGGCAGCCGAGTGCATGACGCGACCCAGTACTTC. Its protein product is CASSITSGSRVHDATQYF.

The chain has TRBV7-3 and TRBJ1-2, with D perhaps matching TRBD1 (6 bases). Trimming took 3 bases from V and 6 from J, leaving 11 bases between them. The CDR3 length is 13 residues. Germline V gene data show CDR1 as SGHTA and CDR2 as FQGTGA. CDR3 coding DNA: TGTGCCAGCAGCTTTGGGGGGGGCAATGGCTACACCTTC. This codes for CASSFGGGNGYTF.

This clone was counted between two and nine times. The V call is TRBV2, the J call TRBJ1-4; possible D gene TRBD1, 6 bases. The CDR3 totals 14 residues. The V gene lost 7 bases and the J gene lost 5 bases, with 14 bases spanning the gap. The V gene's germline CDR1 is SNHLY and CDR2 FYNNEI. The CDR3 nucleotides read TGTGCCAGCACGCTGGGGGCCTACAATGAAAAACTGTTTTTT. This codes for CASTLGAYNEKLFF.

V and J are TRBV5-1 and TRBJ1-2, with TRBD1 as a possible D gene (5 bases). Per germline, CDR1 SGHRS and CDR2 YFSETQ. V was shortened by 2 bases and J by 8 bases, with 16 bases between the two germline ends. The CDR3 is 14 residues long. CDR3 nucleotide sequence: TGCGCCAGCAGCTTAGCCCCAGGACAAGGCGGCTACACCTTC. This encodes CASSLAPGQGGYTF.